This is a list of T cell receptor beta chains from one sample in a study of cytomegalovirus exposure and HLA in healthy donors. Sequenced by immunoSEQ multiplex PCR; TCRdb stores in-frame clones only, minus some. The repertoire holds some 200,000 clones, with around 86% as singletons. The sequencing sample was made of PBMCs. Receptor source: a man younger than 40 in good health and CMV-seropositive. Both conserved end residues are part of each CDR3. D genes are given only for firm matches. Clone sizes are given selectively: once, few, many, or a class where the clone is expanded.

abundance: few
j_gene: TRBJ1-5
v_gene: TRBV29-1
d_gene: -
CDR3aa: CSVTTIGKNQPQHF
CDR3nt: TGCAGCGTTACTACCATAGGCAAAAATCAGCCCCAGCATTTT

abundance: -
j_gene: TRBJ2-7
v_gene: TRBV27
d_gene: TRBD2
CDR3aa: CASSYGGLAGTEQYF
CDR3nt: TGTGCCAGCAGTTACGGGGGACTAGCGGGTACTGAGCAGTACTTC

abundance: -
j_gene: TRBJ1-5
v_gene: TRBV19
d_gene: -
CDR3aa: CASSVVNQPQHF
CDR3nt: TGTGCCAGTAGTGTAGTTAATCAGCCCCAGCATTTT

abundance: -
j_gene: TRBJ2-3
v_gene: TRBV5-1
d_gene: -
CDR3aa: CASSPTRSGGSQYF
CDR3nt: TGCGCCAGCAGCCCCACGCGGTCCGGGGGATCGCAGTATTTT

abundance: -
j_gene: TRBJ1-5
v_gene: TRBV7-9
d_gene: TRBD1
CDR3aa: CASSSSETGVDQPQHF
CDR3nt: TGTGCCAGCAGCTCCTCGGAAACAGGGGTTGATCAGCCCCAGCATTTT

abundance: -
j_gene: TRBJ2-7
v_gene: TRBV11-2
d_gene: TRBD2
CDR3aa: CASEINLAGVDEQYF
CDR3nt: TGTGCCAGCGAAATAAACCTAGCGGGAGTTGACGAGCAGTACTTC

abundance: -
j_gene: TRBJ1-2
v_gene: TRBV7-2
d_gene: -
CDR3aa: CASSLAGGTNYGYTF
CDR3nt: TGTGCCAGCAGCTTAGCCGGCGGGACCAACTATGGCTACACCTTC

abundance: -
j_gene: TRBJ2-1
v_gene: TRBV10-2
d_gene: TRBD2
CDR3aa: CASRGLGSSYNEQFF
CDR3nt: TGCGCCAGCAGGGGACTAGGGAGCTCCTACAATGAGCAGTTCTTC

abundance: -
j_gene: TRBJ2-2
v_gene: TRBV27
d_gene: TRBD1
CDR3aa: CASSLSWTGNGELFF
CDR3nt: TGTGCCAGCAGTTTATCGTGGACAGGGAACGGGGAGCTGTTTTTT

abundance: -
j_gene: TRBJ2-3
v_gene: TRBV6-5
d_gene: -
CDR3aa: CASKQSPGDDAQYF
CDR3nt: TGTGCCAGCAAGCAGTCCCCCGGGGACGATGCGCAGTATTTT

abundance: few
j_gene: TRBJ2-2
v_gene: TRBV18
d_gene: -
CDR3aa: CASSPNPGELFF
CDR3nt: TGTGCCAGCTCACCGAACCCCGGGGAGCTGTTTTTT

abundance: -
j_gene: TRBJ1-1
v_gene: TRBV11-3
d_gene: -
CDR3aa: CASSPQGLRAEAFF
CDR3nt: TGTGCCAGCAGCCCACAGGGTTTGAGGGCTGAAGCTTTCTTT

abundance: once
j_gene: TRBJ1-5
v_gene: TRBV6-6
d_gene: -
CDR3aa: CASSYQETQPQHF
CDR3nt: TGTGCCAGCAGTTACCAGGAGACTCAGCCCCAGCATTTT

abundance: -
j_gene: TRBJ2-1
v_gene: TRBV10-2
d_gene: -
CDR3aa: CASSGQGRNEQFF
CDR3nt: TGCGCCAGCAGTGGGCAGGGTAGGAATGAGCAGTTCTTC

abundance: -
j_gene: TRBJ2-3
v_gene: TRBV7-9
d_gene: -
CDR3aa: CASSFAGSTDTQYF
CDR3nt: TGTGCCAGCAGCTTCGCGGGGTCCACAGATACGCAGTATTTT

abundance: -
j_gene: TRBJ1-2
v_gene: TRBV4-1
d_gene: -
CDR3aa: CASSQGLGAADGYTF
CDR3nt: TGCGCCAGCAGCCAAGGTTTGGGGGCAGCGGATGGCTACACCTTC

abundance: -
j_gene: TRBJ2-3
v_gene: TRBV5-8
d_gene: -
CDR3aa: CASSLALAQGLPRTDTQYF
CDR3nt: TGTGCCAGCAGCTTGGCCCTTGCCCAGGGACTCCCCAGAACAGATACGCAGTATTTT

abundance: -
j_gene: TRBJ2-6
v_gene: TRBV9
d_gene: -
CDR3aa: CASSVDSNRYTSGANVLTF
CDR3nt: TGTGCCAGCAGCGTAGATTCCAACAGGTACACATCTGGGGCCAACGTCCTGACTTTC

abundance: -
j_gene: TRBJ2-3
v_gene: TRBV7-9
d_gene: -
CDR3aa: CASRLAGLGDTQYF
CDR3nt: TGTGCCAGCAGACTCGCAGGGTTGGGAGATACGCAGTATTTT

abundance: -
j_gene: TRBJ1-2
v_gene: TRBV25-1
d_gene: -
CDR3aa: CASSEIGANYGYTF
CDR3nt: TGTGCCAGCAGTGAAATCGGAGCTAACTATGGCTACACCTTC

abundance: -
j_gene: TRBJ2-7
v_gene: TRBV7-2
d_gene: -
CDR3aa: CASSSSWSSYEQYF
CDR3nt: TGTGCCAGCAGCTCCTCGTGGAGCTCCTACGAGCAGTACTTC

abundance: -
j_gene: TRBJ1-5
v_gene: TRBV29-1
d_gene: TRBD1
CDR3aa: CSVQGQGDQPQHF
CDR3nt: TGCAGCGTTCAAGGACAGGGTGATCAGCCCCAGCATTTT

abundance: -
j_gene: TRBJ1-2
v_gene: TRBV27
d_gene: TRBD1
CDR3aa: CASTNTGGGFGYTF
CDR3nt: TGTGCCAGCACCAATACAGGGGGCGGTTTTGGCTACACCTTC

abundance: -
j_gene: TRBJ2-7
v_gene: TRBV4-1
d_gene: -
CDR3aa: CASSQGEGLTYEQYF
CDR3nt: TGCGCCAGCAGCCAAGGCGAGGGGCTCACCTACGAGCAGTACTTC

abundance: -
j_gene: TRBJ2-6
v_gene: TRBV4-1
d_gene: -
CDR3aa: CASLGPGANVLTF
CDR3nt: TGCGCCAGCCTGGGCCCTGGGGCCAACGTCCTGACTTTC

abundance: -
j_gene: TRBJ1-5
v_gene: TRBV29-1
d_gene: TRBD1
CDR3aa: CSVLAGGDQPQHF
CDR3nt: TGCAGCGTTTTGGCAGGGGGAGATCAGCCCCAGCATTTT

abundance: once
j_gene: TRBJ2-5
v_gene: TRBV25-1
d_gene: TRBD2
CDR3aa: CASSIPGGHETQYF
CDR3nt: TGTGCCAGCAGTATACCGGGGGGGCACGAGACCCAGTACTTC